This is a list of T cell receptor beta chains from one sample in a study of blood T cell repertoires in COVID-19. Measured with immunoSEQ multiplex PCR; TCRdb has only the in-frame clones, and not every one. The sample records approximately 280,000 clones, more than 75% being singletons. The source material was peripheral blood. Receptors were obtained from a young woman who had recovered from COVID-19. The CDR3 runs from the conserved cysteine through the conserved F or W. The order of the fields is J gene, D gene, clone size, V gene, CDR3 protein, CDR3 DNA. The D gene is left open where the match is weak. Size is omitted from some rows. Given values are once, few, many or a class for expanded clones.

J: TRBJ1-3; D: NA; size: NA; V: TRBV5-4; CDR3: CAIAMGGQGGNTIYF; DNA: TGTGCCATCGCGATGGGCGGCCAGGGTGGAAACACCATATATTTT
J: TRBJ2-3; D: TRBD2; size: NA; V: TRBV14; CDR3: CASSPAGGPRDTQYF; DNA: TGTGCCAGCAGCCCAGCGGGGGGGCCGAGAGATACGCAGTATTTT
J: TRBJ1-5; D: NA; size: NA; V: TRBV27; CDR3: CASSLAGGNQPQHF; DNA: TGTGCCAGCAGTTTAGCCGGGGGTAATCAGCCCCAGCATTTT
J: TRBJ2-4; D: TRBD1; size: NA; V: TRBV6-2/TRBV6-3; CDR3: CASSYSGQGWENIQYF; DNA: TGTGCCAGCAGTTACTCGGGACAGGGTTGGGAAAACATTCAGTACTTC
J: TRBJ1-1; D: NA; size: NA; V: TRBV18; CDR3: CASSPRQGAETEAFF; DNA: TGTGCCAGCTCACCGAGGCAGGGCGCGGAAACTGAAGCTTTCTTT
J: TRBJ1-1; D: NA; size: NA; V: TRBV7-9; CDR3: CASSLAGAGEAFF; DNA: TGTGCCAGCAGCTTAGCGGGGGCAGGGGAAGCTTTCTTT
J: TRBJ1-1; D: NA; size: once; V: TRBV29-1; CDR3: CSVAGSMNTEAFF; DNA: TGCAGCGTTGCTGGCAGTATGAACACTGAAGCTTTCTTT
J: TRBJ1-5; D: NA; size: NA; V: TRBV7-9; CDR3: CASSLGVLGQPQHF; DNA: TGTGCCAGCAGCTTAGGGGTGTTGGGCCAACCTCAGCATTTT
J: TRBJ1-1; D: NA; size: once; V: TRBV27; CDR3: CASSYQGPVTEAFF; DNA: TGTGCCAGCAGTTATCAGGGGCCTGTCACTGAAGCTTTCTTT
J: TRBJ2-7; D: TRBD2; size: NA; V: TRBV7-2; CDR3: CASSPTSGRAGGEQYF; DNA: TGTGCCAGCAGCCCGACAAGCGGGAGGGCTGGGGGGGAGCAGTACTTC
J: TRBJ2-1; D: NA; size: NA; V: TRBV6-4; CDR3: CASSDPAKSEGHYNEQFF; DNA: TGTGCCAGCAGTGACCCCGCAAAGTCAGAGGGCCATTACAATGAGCAGTTCTTC
J: TRBJ1-5; D: TRBD1; size: NA; V: TRBV15; CDR3: CAIARTGSNQPQHF; DNA: TGTGCCATCGCCCGGACAGGGAGCAATCAGCCCCAGCATTTT
J: TRBJ2-5; D: NA; size: NA; V: TRBV12-3/TRBV12-4; CDR3: CASGGAPETQYF; DNA: TGTGCCAGCGGGGGGGCGCCGGAGACCCAGTACTTC
J: TRBJ1-2; D: NA; size: once; V: TRBV28; CDR3: CASSLEGTFTNYGYTF; DNA: TGTGCCAGCAGTCTAGAAGGGACATTTACTAACTATGGCTACACCTTC
J: TRBJ2-5; D: NA; size: NA; V: TRBV3-1/TRBV3-2; CDR3: CASSQFFGGQETQYF; DNA: TGTGCCAGCAGCCAATTCTTCGGGGGACAAGAGACCCAGTACTTC
J: TRBJ1-4; D: NA; size: NA; V: TRBV30; CDR3: CAWSVGQPTNEKLFF; DNA: TGTGCCTGGAGTGTAGGACAGCCAACTAATGAAAAACTGTTTTTT
J: TRBJ2-3; D: TRBD2; size: NA; V: TRBV13; CDR3: CASSLGGLAQVTDTQYF; DNA: TGTGCCAGCAGCTTAGGGGGACTAGCGCAAGTCACAGATACGCAGTATTTT
J: TRBJ2-7; D: NA; size: NA; V: TRBV5-1; CDR3: CASSEQDSAEQYF; DNA: TGCGCCAGCAGCGAACAGGACAGCGCCGAGCAGTACTTC
J: TRBJ1-6; D: NA; size: NA; V: TRBV10-3; CDR3: CAISESLSTVHRSPLHF; DNA: TGTGCCATCAGTGAGTCTTTGAGCACAGTTCATAGGTCACCCCTCCACTTT
J: TRBJ2-2; D: TRBD2; size: NA; V: TRBV3-1/TRBV3-2; CDR3: CASRAPGGKVGELFF; DNA: TGTGCCAGTAGAGCCCCGGGAGGGAAGGTCGGGGAGCTGTTTTTT
J: TRBJ1-3; D: NA; size: NA; V: TRBV7-9; CDR3: CASSPAGLSGNTIYF; DNA: TGTGCCAGCAGCCCGGCGGGCCTCTCTGGAAACACCATATATTTT
J: TRBJ2-7; D: NA; size: NA; V: TRBV11-2; CDR3: CASSKTGGEQYF; DNA: TGTGCCAGCAGCAAAACGGGTGGAGAGCAGTACTTC
J: TRBJ2-7; D: NA; size: NA; V: TRBV7-9; CDR3: CASSSRQVAYEQYF; DNA: TGTGCCAGCAGCTCAAGACAGGTCGCCTACGAGCAGTACTTC
J: TRBJ1-5; D: TRBD1; size: few; V: TRBV28; CDR3: CASSHGTGRRGGNQPQHF; DNA: TGTGCCAGCAGCCATGGGACAGGGCGGAGAGGCGGCAATCAGCCCCAGCATTTT